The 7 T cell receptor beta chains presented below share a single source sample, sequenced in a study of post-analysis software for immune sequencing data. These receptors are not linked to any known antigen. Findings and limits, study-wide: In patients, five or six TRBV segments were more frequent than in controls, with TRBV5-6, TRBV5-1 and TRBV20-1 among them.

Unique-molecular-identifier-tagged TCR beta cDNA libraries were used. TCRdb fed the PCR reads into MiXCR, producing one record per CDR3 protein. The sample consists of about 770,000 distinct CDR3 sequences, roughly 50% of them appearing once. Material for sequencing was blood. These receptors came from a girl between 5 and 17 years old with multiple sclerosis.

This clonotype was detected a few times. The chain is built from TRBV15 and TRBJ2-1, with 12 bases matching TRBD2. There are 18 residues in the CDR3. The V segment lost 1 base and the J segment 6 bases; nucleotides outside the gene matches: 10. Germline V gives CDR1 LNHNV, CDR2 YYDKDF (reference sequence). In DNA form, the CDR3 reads TGTGCCACCAGCAGAGTGCGGACTAGCGGGAACAGTCCCAATGAGCAGTTCTTC. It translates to CATSRVRTSGNSPNEQFF.

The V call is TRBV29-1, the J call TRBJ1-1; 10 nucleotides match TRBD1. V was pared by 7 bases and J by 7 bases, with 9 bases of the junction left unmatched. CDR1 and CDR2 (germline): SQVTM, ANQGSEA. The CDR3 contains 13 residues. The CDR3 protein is CSALTGGSDEAFF. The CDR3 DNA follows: TGCAGCGCCTTGACAGGGGGCAGCGATGAAGCTTTCTTT. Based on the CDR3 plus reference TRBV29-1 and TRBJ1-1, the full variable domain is SAVISQKPSRDICQRGTSLTIQCQVDSQVTMMFWYRQQPGQSLTLIATANQGSEATYESGFVIDKFPISRPNLTFSTLTVSNMSPEDSSIYLCSALTGGSDEAFFGQGTRLTVV.

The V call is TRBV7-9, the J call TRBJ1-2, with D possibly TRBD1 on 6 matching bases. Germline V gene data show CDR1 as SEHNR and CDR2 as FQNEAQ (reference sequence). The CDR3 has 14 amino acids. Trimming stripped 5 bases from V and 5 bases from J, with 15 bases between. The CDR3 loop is CASSGLQGRYGYTF. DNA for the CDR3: TGTGCCAGCAGCGGCCTACAGGGTCGGTATGGCTACACCTTC.

The CDR3 loop reads CASSLSMGNSYEQYF. The CDR3 coding sequence is TGTGCCAGCAGTTTGTCGATGGGGAACTCCTACGAGCAGTACTTC. The V call is TRBV28, the J call TRBJ2-7, with no clear D. The V end was cut by 3 bases, the J end by 0 bases, with 12 bases between. Looked up from germline, CDR1 is MDHEN and CDR2 is SYDVKM. The CDR3 spans 15 residues. The complete variable domain, with remaining parts taken from reference TRBV28 and TRBJ2-7, reads DVKVTQSSRYLVKRTGEKVFLECVQDMDHENMFWYRQDPGLGLRLIYFSYDVKMKEKGDIPEGYSVSREKKERFSLILESASTNQTSMYLCASSLSMGNSYEQYFGPGTRLTVT.

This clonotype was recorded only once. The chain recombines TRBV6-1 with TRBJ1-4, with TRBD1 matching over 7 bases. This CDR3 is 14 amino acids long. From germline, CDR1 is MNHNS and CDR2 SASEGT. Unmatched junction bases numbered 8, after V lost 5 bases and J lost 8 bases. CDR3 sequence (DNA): TGTGCCAGCAGTACAAACCACAGGGGCGAAAAACTGTTTTTT. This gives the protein CASSTNHRGEKLFF.

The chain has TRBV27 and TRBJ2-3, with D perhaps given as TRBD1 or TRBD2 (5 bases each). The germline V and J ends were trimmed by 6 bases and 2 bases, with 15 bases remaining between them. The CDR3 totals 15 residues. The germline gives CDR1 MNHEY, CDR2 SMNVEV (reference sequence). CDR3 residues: CASRGDGVFTDTQYF. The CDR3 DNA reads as TGTGCCAGCAGAGGGGACGGCGTCTTCACAGATACGCAGTATTTT.

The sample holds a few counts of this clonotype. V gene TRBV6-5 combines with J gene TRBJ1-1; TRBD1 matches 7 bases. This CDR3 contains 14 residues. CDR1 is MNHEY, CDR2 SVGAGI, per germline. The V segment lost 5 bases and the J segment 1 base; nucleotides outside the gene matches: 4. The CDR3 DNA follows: TGTGCCAGCAGTACTGGGGACAGGAACACTGAAGCTTTCTTT. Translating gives CASSTGDRNTEAFF.